Given below is one T cell receptor (beta chain) in context. The data belong to a study of brain T cells in children with intractable seizures. The V and J ends lost 6 bases and 0 bases respectively, with 12 bases between them. CDR3 size: 15 residues. Germline CDR1 reads MNHEY; CDR2 reads SVGAGI. Profiled with immunoSEQ multiplex PCR; TCRdb holds only in-frame clones, not every one. The table lists 110,000 or so clones, 94% of them singletons, with 3.8% in the top ten. The receptor comes from a boy younger than two with hemimegalencephaly and intractable seizures. The chain joins TRBV6-5 to TRBJ2-1; D is perhaps TRBD2 (5 bases). Sequenced here: peripheral blood, sampled at surgery. The CDR3 loop reads CASSRSETSYNEQFF. The CDR3 region has the DNA TGTGCCAGCAGCCGTAGCGAGACCTCCTACAATGAGCAGTTCTTC.